These T cell receptor beta chains were read from a single sample in a study of shared clonotypes between healthy human individuals. Generated by immunoSEQ multiplex PCR, the TCRdb table keeps only in-frame clones and is missing some. Among around 2.1 million clones listed, about 92% were seen once. The specimen was naive CD8+ T cells from PBMCs. The receptors shown here come from a man aged 18 to 35 in good health. Some clones in this sample may be carry-over from other donors' samples. Each CDR3 is given with its conserved first and last residue. Fields, in order: D gene, clone size, J gene, V gene, CDR3 DNA, CDR3 protein. The D gene is left open where the match is weak. Size tells how often a clone was seen (once, few, many) or the class of an expanded clone, and some rows leave it out.

NA | NA | TRBJ2-2 | TRBV29-1 | TGCAGCGCCAGAATCGGGGCCGGGGAGCTGTTTTTT | CSARIGAGELFF
NA | NA | TRBJ2-7 | TRBV28 | TGTGCCAGCAGTTTAGGGGACCCTACCTACGAGCAGTACTTC | CASSLGDPTYEQYF
NA | NA | TRBJ2-7 | TRBV7-9 | TGTGCCAGCAGCCATCCTAGAGAGGTGTACGAGCAGTACTTC | CASSHPREVYEQYF
NA | NA | TRBJ1-5 | TRBV5-3 | TGTGCCAGAAGCTTGGGAGGGGAGAGGAGCAATCAGCCCCAGCATTTT | CARSLGGERSNQPQHF
TRBD1 | NA | TRBJ2-3 | TRBV10-1 | TGCGCCAGCAGTGTTGGGGGACAGGGGTGGGATACGCAGTATTTT | CASSVGGQGWDTQYF
NA | NA | TRBJ2-7 | TRBV2 | TGTGCCAGCAGCCAGATGAGCGGGGAGCAGTACTTC | CASSQMSGEQYF
NA | NA | TRBJ1-1 | TRBV19 | TGTGCCAGTAGTATTGGGGCGGTTATGAACACTGAAGCTTTCTTT | CASSIGAVMNTEAFF
TRBD1 | NA | TRBJ1-2 | TRBV2 | TGTGCCAGCAGTACCCGGACAGGGAATGGCTACACCTTC | CASSTRTGNGYTF
TRBD2 | NA | TRBJ2-1 | TRBV29-1 | TGCAGCGTTGAGGGACTAGCGGGAGGGCCCGACAATGAGCAGTTCTTC | CSVEGLAGGPDNEQFF
NA | NA | TRBJ2-1 | TRBV28 | TGTGCCAGCACTCCTCTGGGGGGGGCGGGAAGCAATGAGCAGTTCTTC | CASTPLGGAGSNEQFF
TRBD2 | NA | TRBJ2-7 | TRBV7-8 | TGTGCCAGCAGCTCGAACTCGGGAGGCCGGCGGAGGGAGCAGTACTTC | CASSSNSGGRRREQYF
NA | few | TRBJ1-1 | TRBV10-3 | TGTGCCATCATGTCAGACACGAACACTGAAGCTTTCTTT | CAIMSDTNTEAFF
NA | few | TRBJ2-5 | TRBV7-9 | TGTGCCAGCAGTTCCAGTACAGGGTGGGAGACCCAGTACTTC | CASSSSTGWETQYF
TRBD1 | NA | TRBJ1-1 | TRBV7-8 | TGTGCCAGCAGCTTAACAACACAGGGGCCGGACACTGAAGCTTTCTTT | CASSLTTQGPDTEAFF
NA | NA | TRBJ1-4 | TRBV19 | TGTGCCAGCGGGACCCTCAATGAAAAACTGTTTTTT | CASGTLNEKLFF
TRBD1 | NA | TRBJ2-7 | TRBV19 | TGTGCCAGTAGCCGCGACAGGGTAGATTGGTACGAGCAGTACTTC | CASSRDRVDWYEQYF
TRBD2 | NA | TRBJ2-2 | TRBV11-3 | TGTGCCAGCAGCTTAGATCCTAGTCGGGAGGGCCTTGAGAACGGGGAGCTGTTTTTT | CASSLDPSREGLENGELFF
TRBD2 | once | TRBJ2-1 | TRBV9 | TGTGCCAGCAGCGGGACTAGCGGGAGGTTATCCTACAATGAGCAGTTCTTC | CASSGTSGRLSYNEQFF
NA | NA | TRBJ2-1 | TRBV4-3 | TGCGCCAGCAGCCAAGCCAGGGGATATGAGCAGTTCTTC | CASSQARGYEQFF
NA | NA | TRBJ2-7 | TRBV11-3 | TGTGCCAGCAGCTTAGATTCAGGGCGTTATTCCTACGAGCAGTACTTC | CASSLDSGRYSYEQYF
TRBD1 | NA | TRBJ1-2 | TRBV6-5 | TGTGCCAGCAGTTACTCGAGACAGGGGGCCTATGGCTACACCTTC | CASSYSRQGAYGYTF
NA | NA | TRBJ2-7 | TRBV5-6 | TGTGCCAGCAGCTTGTATTCGCAACGATACTACGAGCAGTACTTC | CASSLYSQRYYEQYF
NA | NA | TRBJ2-1 | TRBV28 | TGTGCCAGCAGTGCAACAGGGTTTGGGAACAATGAGCAGTTCTTC | CASSATGFGNNEQFF
TRBD2 | NA | TRBJ2-3 | TRBV6-4 | TGTGCCAGCAGTCTTAGCGGGAGGCCCACAGATACGCAGTATTTT | CASSLSGRPTDTQYF
NA | NA | TRBJ2-1 | TRBV7-8 | TGTGCCAGCAGCTTCGTCCGGGGCTCCTACAATGAGCAGTTCTTC | CASSFVRGSYNEQFF
TRBD1 | NA | TRBJ2-5 | TRBV5-4 | TGTGCCAGCAGCTTGGGGGTCAGGGGGAGTGGGTACCAAGAGACCCAGTACTTC | CASSLGVRGSGYQETQYF
NA | NA | TRBJ2-3 | TRBV7-3 | TGTGCCAGCAGCCCCGGGACATTAAGCACAGATACGCAGTATTTT | CASSPGTLSTDTQYF
TRBD1 | NA | TRBJ2-7 | TRBV7-9 | TGTGCCAGCAGCTCTGGACAGGGGCGAACCTACGAGCAGTACTTC | CASSSGQGRTYEQYF
NA | once | TRBJ2-2 | TRBV5-6 | TGTGCCAGCAGCCCATCCGGGGGATCCGGGGAGCTGTTTTTT | CASSPSGGSGELFF
TRBD2 | NA | TRBJ2-2 | TRBV5-1 | TGCGCCAGCAGCCCGGGACTAGCGGGCCTAGAAACCGGGGAGCTGTTTTTT | CASSPGLAGLETGELFF
NA | NA | TRBJ2-2 | TRBV28 | TGTGCCAGCAGTTTGGGGACCGGGGAGCTGTTTTTT | CASSLGTGELFF
NA | NA | TRBJ2-7 | TRBV6-5 | TGTGCCAGCAGTTACTCGAGCAGGGAGAGCTCCTACGAGCAGTACTTC | CASSYSSRESSYEQYF
TRBD1 | NA | TRBJ2-2 | TRBV19 | TGTGCCAGTAGTTACAGGGGTACCGGGGAGCTGTTTTTT | CASSYRGTGELFF
NA | NA | TRBJ2-1 | TRBV9 | TGTGCCAGCAGCGTACAGGCGGGGGAGCAGTTCTTC | CASSVQAGEQFF
NA | few | TRBJ1-1 | TRBV30 | TGTGCCTGGAGTGTATACGGGAATTATGAAGCTTTCTTT | CAWSVYGNYEAFF
NA | NA | TRBJ2-2 | TRBV25-1 | TGTGCCAGCTCCGGGACAACGAACACCGGGGAGCTGTTTTTT | CASSGTTNTGELFF
TRBD2 | NA | TRBJ2-1 | TRBV2 | TGTGCCAGCAGTAAGGGTAGCGGGACCTCCTACAATGAGCAGTTCTTC | CASSKGSGTSYNEQFF
NA | NA | TRBJ1-5 | TRBV7-6 | TGTGCCAGCAGCTTAGCGCCGGGACTGGGCAATCAGCCCCAGCATTTT | CASSLAPGLGNQPQHF
NA | NA | TRBJ2-1 | TRBV7-2 | TGTGCCAGCATTGGACGGGAGTCATACAATGAGCAGTTCTTC | CASIGRESYNEQFF
NA | few | TRBJ1-1 | TRBV4-1 | TGCGCCAGCAGCCAGGATCGAGTACTAATGAACACTGAAGCTTTCTTT | CASSQDRVLMNTEAFF
NA | NA | TRBJ2-7 | TRBV6-5 | TGTGCCAGCAGTTCGGACAACTACGAGCAGTACTTC | CASSSDNYEQYF
NA | NA | TRBJ1-1 | TRBV4-1 | TGCGCCAGCAGCCAAGATTTGGGATACACTGAAGCTTTCTTT | CASSQDLGYTEAFF
NA | NA | TRBJ2-4 | TRBV28 | TGTGCCAGCAGTTTAGAGGCAGGTCTAGCCAAAAACATTCAGTACTTC | CASSLEAGLAKNIQYF
NA | NA | TRBJ2-7 | TRBV4-1 | TGCGCCAGCAGCCATATGGGGACCTACGAGCAGTACTTC | CASSHMGTYEQYF
TRBD2 | NA | TRBJ2-1 | TRBV4-1 | TGCGCCAGCAGCCAAGAGGGACTAGCGGGCCGGATGGGAAACAATGAGCAGTTCTTC | CASSQEGLAGRMGNNEQFF
TRBD2 | NA | TRBJ2-3 | TRBV19 | TGTGCCAGTAGTATGCTAGCGGGATCAGATACGCAGTATTTT | CASSMLAGSDTQYF
NA | NA | TRBJ2-3 | TRBV4-1 | TGCGCCAGCAGCCAGAACACAGATACGCAGTATTTT | CASSQNTDTQYF
TRBD1 | NA | TRBJ2-1 | TRBV27 | TGTGCCAGCAGTTTATACAGGGGAAGCGGCAATGAGCAGTTCTTC | CASSLYRGSGNEQFF
TRBD1 | NA | TRBJ1-2 | TRBV2 | TGTGCCAGCAGTGAATCAGAGACAGGGGGCTATGGCTACACCTTC | CASSESETGGYGYTF
NA | NA | TRBJ1-5 | TRBV6-6 | TGTGCCAGCAGTATGACAGGAGTCAATCAGCCCCAGCATTTT | CASSMTGVNQPQHF
NA | NA | TRBJ2-1 | TRBV30 | TGTGCCTGGAGTGACCTAGCTTCTGAGCAGTTCTTC | CAWSDLASEQFF
NA | NA | TRBJ1-5 | TRBV4-3 | TGCGCCAGCAGCCAAGGGGTCACTAATCAGCCCCAGCATTTT | CASSQGVTNQPQHF
NA | NA | TRBJ1-5 | TRBV9 | TGTGCCAGCAGCGCCGGAGAGGGGAGCAATCAGCCCCAGCATTTT | CASSAGEGSNQPQHF